The 26 T cell receptor beta chains listed next were all sequenced from one sample in a study of regulatory T cells in long-lasting Graves disease. Arm-PCR with iRepertoire HTBI primers amplified the CDR3 regions for these TCR beta libraries. TCRdb fed the multiplex PCR reads into MiXCR, producing one record per CDR3 protein. The sample has 350,000 to 500,000 distinct CDR3 sequences; roughly 15% are singletons. Stated time point: newly diagnosed GD, antithyroid drugs for less than 3 months. PBMC-derived RNA was used for the TCR library. The sample was also reused in another study, on T cells in Graves' hyperthyroidism and ophthalmopathy.

This material consisted of peripheral blood mononuclear cells (PBMCs), taken at new diagnosis, from a patient treated with antithyroid drugs. The origin of the receptors is a woman aged 45-59 years with Graves disease.

The table lists this clonotype with many counts. CDR3 bases: TGTGCCAGCAGCCGCGTCGAGTTCGGGACTACCTCCTACGAGCAGTACTTC. Protein product: CASSRVEFGTTSYEQYF. The V and J genes are TRBV11-2 and TRBJ2-7, with TRBD2 matching 7 bases. V was clipped by 5 bases and J by 0 bases; unmatched bases: 13. CDR1 is SGHAT, CDR2 FQNNGV, per germline. The CDR3 totals 17 residues.

This clonotype has a count of ten or more. The DNA for the CDR3 is TGTGCCAGCAGTTTATTCCAGCCCCAGCATTTT. Its translation: CASSLFQPQHF. The chain joins TRBV12-3 or TRBV12-4 to TRBJ1-5; D unresolved. The ends were cut back, 2 bases at V and 7 bases at J, with 3 bases in the middle. The CDR3 extends over 11 amino acids.

The chain couples TRBV11-2 to TRBJ2-2, with D hard to call. The V and J ends lost 2 bases and 7 bases respectively, with 8 bases between them. The CDR3 consists of 13 residues. The V gene's germline CDR1 is SGHAT and CDR2 FQNNGV. CDR3 sequence: CASSLRRLGELFF. CDR3 in DNA: TGTGCCAGCAGCTTAAGGCGTCTCGGGGAGCTGTTTTTT.

This clonotype was observed at least ten times. J is TRBJ2-3 and V is TRBV7-2; D remains ambiguous. This CDR3 has 14 residues. The germline V and J ends were trimmed by 8 bases and 2 bases, with 14 bases remaining between them. Germline-derived CDR1 and CDR2 are SGHTA and FQGNSA. CDR3 sequence (DNA): TGTGCCAGCTACACTCGCACCAACACAGATACGCAGTATTTT. It specifies CASYTRTNTDTQYF.

This clonotype was counted ten times or more. The genes are TRBV10-3 and TRBJ1-1; D is undetermined. With 0 bases removed from V and 0 bases from J, the gap between germline ends came to 11 bases. CDR1 and CDR2 from the germline V gene are ENHRY and SYGVKD. This CDR3 contains 16 residues. CDR3 sequence: CAISESGEGLNTEAFF. For the CDR3, the DNA is TGTGCCATCAGTGAGTCTGGGGAGGGATTGAACACTGAAGCTTTCTTT.

V and J are TRBV10-1 and TRBJ2-5, with TRBD2 as a possible D gene (5 bases). The CDR3 has 15 amino acids. V dropped 0 bases and J dropped 2 bases, with 10 bases sitting between them. The germline gives CDR1 WNHNN, CDR2 SYGVQD (reference sequence). The CDR3 loop reads CASSESRAAQETQYF. The CDR3 DNA reads as TGCGCCAGCAGTGAGTCGCGGGCAGCACAAGAGACCCAGTACTTC.

A word on this clonotype: Mismatch with germline at one junction end may stem from a read error. The chain links TRBV5-4 to TRBJ2-2; D may match TRBD1 or TRBD2 (6 bases each). The CDR3 loop spans 17 amino acids. The germline CDR1 and CDR2 sequences are SGHNT and YYREEE (reference sequence). The CDR3 sequence is CASSSHPGTGRYRGAVF. In DNA form, the CDR3 reads TGTGCCAGCAGCTCCCACCCGGGAACAGGGAGGTACCGGGGAGCTGTTTTT.

Worth noting for this clonotype: A single base separates this from a much larger clone, so it may be a read error. This likely comes from a read error, as the CDR3 has no conserved phenylalanine or tryptophan at its end. The CDR3, as DNA: TGTGCCAGCAGTTTAGGTTCCCCCCCCTACGAGCAGTACCTC. It translates to CASSLGSPPYEQYL. The chain is built from TRBV28 and TRBJ2-7; unclear D gene. V lost 2 bases, J lost 2 bases, and 10 bases lay in between. Germline CDR1 reads MDHEN; CDR2 reads SYDVKM. The CDR3 is made up of 14 amino acids.

This clonotype has a count of ten or more. The genes are TRBV11-2 and TRBJ2-1; the D is unclear. The CDR3 spans 13 residues. The V end lost 1 base, the J end lost 10 bases, and 11 bases lay between the germline ends. Germline CDR1 reads SGHAT; CDR2 reads FQNNGV. CDR3 sequence: CASSLALSREQFF. The CDR3 DNA sequence: TGTGCCAGCAGCTTAGCCTTGTCGAGGGAGCAGTTCTTC.

This clonotype was counted a few times. The V gene is TRBV5-8, the J gene TRBJ2-3; D is perhaps TRBD1 (5 bases). The germline V and J ends were trimmed by 0 bases and 2 bases, with 10 bases remaining between them. The germline V gene has CDR1 SGHTS and CDR2 YDEGEE. CDR3 length: 15 residues. The CDR3 DNA reads as TGTGCCAGCAGCTTGGCGGACACTACCACAGATACGCAGTATTTT. This codes for CASSLADTTTDTQYF.

Ten or more counts support this clonotype. The chain couples TRBV24-1 to TRBJ2-2; D not certain. CDR1 KGHDR and CDR2 SFDVKD come from the germline V gene. The V end lost 5 bases, the J end lost 4 bases, and 22 bases lay between the germline ends. The CDR3 has 18 amino acids. The CDR3 is CATSAHTGPSGRTGELFF. CDR3 sequence (DNA): TGTGCCACCAGTGCCCACACTGGACCCTCCGGACGCACCGGGGAGCTGTTTTTT.

The V gene is TRBV5-1, the J gene TRBJ2-2, with D unresolved. This CDR3 is built from 15 residues. The V end was cut by 0 bases, the J end by 5 bases, with 11 bases between. The germline V gene has CDR1 SGHRS and CDR2 YFSETQ. The DNA of the CDR3 is TGCGCCAGCAGCTTGGAAAACCTGATTACCGGGGAGCTGTTTTTT. Protein: CASSLENLITGELFF.

There are many counts of this clonotype. This chain links TRBV27 with TRBJ1-6; D uncertain. CDR1 is MNHEY and CDR2 is SMNVEV in the germline V gene (reference sequence). This CDR3 contains 12 residues. With 3 bases removed from V and 16 bases from J, the gap between germline ends came to 13 bases. CDR3 in DNA: TGTGCCAGCAGTTTTTTTTCCGGGCCGCTCCACTTT. Translation: CASSFFSGPLHF.

This clonotype has just a few counts. The CDR3 sequence is CASSFFRPATNEKLFF. The CDR3 nucleotides read TGTGCCAGCAGTTTTTTCAGACCTGCAACTAATGAAAAACTGTTTTTT. The chain employs TRBV28 and TRBJ1-4; D is uncertain. This CDR3 is 16 amino acids long. Trimming cost V 3 bases and J 0 bases, with 11 bases left between them. From germline, CDR1 is MDHEN and CDR2 SYDVKM.

This clonotype came up many times. This chain uses TRBV27 with TRBJ1-4; weak D call: TRBD1 (5 bases). Trimming took off 5 bases at V and 7 bases at J, with 14 bases between the two ends. The germline CDR1 and CDR2 sequences are MNHEY and SMNVEV (reference sequence). The CDR3 consists of 14 residues. DNA for the CDR3: TGTGCCAGCAGTCCCCGGGACTTGGCTGAAAAACTGTTTTTT. Residues: CASSPRDLAEKLFF.

This clonotype was seen at least ten times. The gene calls are TRBV11-2 and TRBJ2-7, with 10 bases lining up with TRBD2. The CDR3 extends over 17 amino acids. Unmatched junction bases numbered 17, after V lost 5 bases and J lost 7 bases. The germline V gene encodes CDR1 SGHAT and CDR2 FQNNGV. The CDR3 DNA is TGTGCCAGCAGCCTCTCTAGTTCGGCTAGCGGGAGAAGGGAGCAGTACTTC. Translation: CASSLSSSASGRREQYF.

This clonotype has just a few counts. This clone may be a read error of a much larger clone one base away. This chain uses TRBV4-1 with TRBJ2-7; D is perhaps TRBD1 (6 bases). Trimming removed 0 bases from V and 2 bases from J, with 8 bases in between. CDR3 length: 14 amino acids. Looked up from germline, CDR1 is MGHRA and CDR2 is YSYEKL. The DNA for the CDR3 is TGCGCCAGCAGCCAAGAACAGGGTCCCTACGAGCAGTACTTC. This codes for CASSQEQGPYEQYF.

On this clonotype: A junction end diverges from the germline sequence, so it may reflect a read error. This rearrangement joins TRBV20-1 to TRBJ1-3; tentatively, D is TRBD1 (5 bases). The germline V gene has CDR1 DFQATT and CDR2 SNEGSKA (reference sequence). CDR3 length: 16 amino acids. The CDR3 reads CSARDVPGLVGYTIYF. DNA of the CDR3: TGCAGTGCTAGAGATGTTCCGGGGCTCGTTGGATACACCATATATTTT.

CDR3 residues: CASSQVEYRQETQYF. Here the CDR3 DNA reads TGTGCCAGCAGCCAAGTAGAGTATAGGCAAGAGACCCAGTACTTC. The rearrangement joins TRBV4-2 to TRBJ2-5; D is unclear. Germline-derived CDR1 and CDR2 are LGHNA and YNFKEQ. Trimming stripped 1 base from V and 2 bases from J, with 11 bases between. This CDR3 is 15 amino acids long.

This clonotype was recorded at least ten times. The chain has TRBV12-3 or TRBV12-4 and TRBJ2-3, with 14 bases matching TRBD2. J gave up 2 bases and V 6 bases, and 7 bases lay outside the gene matches. The CDR3 sequence is 17 residues long. The CDR3 bases are TGTGCCAGCAGGCGACCGGGACTAGCGGGAGTCACAGATACGCAGTATTTT. Its protein product is CASRRPGLAGVTDTQYF.

This clonotype came up many times. The chain joins TRBV12-3 or TRBV12-4 to TRBJ2-7; 10 bases agree with TRBD2. There are 15 residues in the CDR3. J gave up 4 bases and V 5 bases, and 8 bases lay outside the gene matches. The CDR3 region is CASSRSGRISYEQYF. The CDR3 nucleotides read TGTGCCAGCAGTCGTAGCGGGAGGATTTCGTACGAGCAGTACTTC.

This clonotype was seen repeatedly, ten times or more. Just one base apart from a much larger clone, this may be a read error. The CDR3 DNA reads TGTGCCAGCAGCTTAGTAGACTACGAGCAGTACTTC. Translated: CASSLVDYEQYF. This chain joins TRBV7-8 and TRBJ2-7; no definite D call. Looked up from germline, CDR1 is SGHVS and CDR2 is FQNEAQ. Trimming removed 1 base from V and 3 bases from J, with 4 bases in between. The CDR3 sequence is 12 residues long.

This clonotype showed up many times. The chain uses TRBV27 and TRBJ1-1; D remains ambiguous. The CDR3 length is 12 residues. Germline assignment: CDR1 MNHEY and CDR2 SMNVEV (reference sequence). The V end lost 6 bases, the J end lost 1 base, and 6 bases lay between the germline ends. The CDR3 sequence: CASRRGNTEAFF. The DNA for the CDR3 is TGTGCCAGCAGGCGTGGGAACACTGAAGCTTTCTTT.

The table lists this clonotype with many counts. The chain is built from TRBV18 and TRBJ2-7, with D uncertain. Per the germline V gene, CDR1 is KGHSH and CDR2 is LQKENI. V gave up 0 bases and J gave up 0 bases, with 6 bases separating them. This CDR3 spans 14 amino acids. The CDR3 DNA is TGTGCCAGCTCACCACCAGAAAGCTCCTACGAGCAGTACTTC. It is translated as CASSPPESSYEQYF.

This clonotype was observed at least ten times. The genes are TRBV28 and TRBJ1-4; D uncertain. Trimming took off 2 bases at V and 10 bases at J, with 14 bases between the two ends. CDR1 and CDR2 (germline): MDHEN, SYDVKM. The CDR3 is made up of 14 amino acids. DNA for the CDR3: TGTGCCAGCAGTTTAATGGGGTCTGGAAGAAAACTGTTTTTT. Translation gives CASSLMGSGRKLFF.

This clonotype was counted between two and nine times. The V call is TRBV7-6, the J call TRBJ2-7; 15 bases map to TRBD2. This CDR3 has 16 residues. CDR1 is SGHVS, CDR2 FNYEAQ, per germline. The ends lost 4 bases at V and 5 bases at J; junction bases unmatched: 6. As DNA, the CDR3 is TGTGCCAGCAGCTCGGGACTAGCGGGGGGTCGGGACGAGCAGTACTTC. Protein: CASSSGLAGGRDEQYF.